The source of this TCR beta chain is a study of T cells in Graves' hyperthyroidism and ophthalmopathy. Broader study findings: Ophthalmopathy onset followed model prediction by a median around 6.6 months.

The V end was cut by 6 bases, the J end by 2 bases, with 23 bases between. Looked up from germline, CDR1 is SGHTA and CDR2 is FQGTGA. The CDR3 is made up of 17 amino acids. There were TCR beta CDR3 regions amplified from RNA transcripts. First-round RT-PCR of the TCR CDR3 relied on the HTBI primer set. One entry per CDR3 protein results from TCRdb running MiXCR on the multiplex PCR reads. The repertoire holds around 200,000 distinct CDR3 sequences, approximately 16% seen once, with about 45% in the top ten. Diagnosis of hyperthyroidism was new in patients aged 18 to 65, and its duration was under 2 months. A patient was excluded if there was uncontrolled infection, other autoimmune disease, pregnancy or lactation. Fresh peripheral blood, under 11 ml, yielded the PBMCs. The table lists this clonotype with a count of one. As yet, its antigen is unknown.

V and J are TRBV7-3 and TRBJ2-7, with D possibly being TRBD1 (7 bases). The origin of this receptor is a man aged 35-49 years with Graves' hyperthyroidism. Sequencing input: blood. The CDR3 sequence: CASSPPTPDREAYEQYF. DNA for the CDR3: TGTGCCAGCAGTCCCCCCACCCCAGACAGGGAGGCCTACGAGCAGTACTTC. The variable domain in full, completed from reference TRBV7-3 and TRBJ2-7, reads GAGVSQTPSNKVTEKGKYVELRCDPISGHTALYWYRQSLGQGPEFLIYFQGTGAADDSGLPNDRFFAVRPEGSVSTLKIQRTERGDSAVYLCASSPPTPDREAYEQYFGPGTRLTVT.